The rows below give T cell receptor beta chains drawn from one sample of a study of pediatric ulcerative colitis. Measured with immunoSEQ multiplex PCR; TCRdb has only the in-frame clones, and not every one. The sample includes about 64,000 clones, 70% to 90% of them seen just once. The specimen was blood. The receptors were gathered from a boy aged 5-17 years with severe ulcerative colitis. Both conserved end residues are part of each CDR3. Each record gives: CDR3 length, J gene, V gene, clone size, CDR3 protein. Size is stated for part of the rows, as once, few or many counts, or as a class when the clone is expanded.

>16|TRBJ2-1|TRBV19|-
CASRLAGLADYNEQFF
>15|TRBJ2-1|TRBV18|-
CASSPGTGSYNEQFF
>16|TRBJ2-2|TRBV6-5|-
CASSSRTGGTTGELFF
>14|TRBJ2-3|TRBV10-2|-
CASKSGGPQDTQYF
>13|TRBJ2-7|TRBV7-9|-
CASSSPLVGEQYF
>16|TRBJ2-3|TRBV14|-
CASSQDPTSPTDTQYF
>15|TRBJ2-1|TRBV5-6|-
CASSTGRGLYNEQFF
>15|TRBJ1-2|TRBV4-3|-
CASSQEKGVNYGYTF
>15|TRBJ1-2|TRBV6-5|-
CASSPGTPADYGYTF
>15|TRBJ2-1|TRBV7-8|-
CASSPSSSPGNEQFF
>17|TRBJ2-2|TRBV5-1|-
CASSAGTSVFGTGELFF
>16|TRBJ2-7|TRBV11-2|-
CASSLDPRTGAYEQYF
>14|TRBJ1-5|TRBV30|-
CAWSEGQGNQPQHF
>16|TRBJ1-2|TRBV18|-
CASSPWSDQPNYGYTF
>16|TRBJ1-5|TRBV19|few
CASSLSSGGGYQPQHF
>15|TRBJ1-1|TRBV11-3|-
CASSPRVPGSTEAFF
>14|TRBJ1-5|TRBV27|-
CASSRGGSNQPQHF
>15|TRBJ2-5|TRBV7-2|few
CASSLGTGRQETQYF
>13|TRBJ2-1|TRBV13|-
CASSFPSGLEQFF
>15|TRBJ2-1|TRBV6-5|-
CASSFRSTHDNEQFF
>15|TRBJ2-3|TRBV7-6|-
CASSPGTSGRDTQYF
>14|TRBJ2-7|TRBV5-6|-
CASSQGQGSYEQYF
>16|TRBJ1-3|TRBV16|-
CASSRYEWYSGNTIYF
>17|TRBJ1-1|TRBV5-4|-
CASSPWRTGPNGTEAFF
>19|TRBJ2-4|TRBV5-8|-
CASSLEGNRPLVAKNIQYF
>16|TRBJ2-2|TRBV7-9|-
CASSYSSGSSTGELFF
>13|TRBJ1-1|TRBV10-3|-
CAIRRTGDTEAFF
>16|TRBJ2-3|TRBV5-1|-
CASSLEGGGPQDTQYF
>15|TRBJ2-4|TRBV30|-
CAWAGALSGRDIQYF
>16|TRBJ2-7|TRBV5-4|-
CASSNLAGGSGHEQYF
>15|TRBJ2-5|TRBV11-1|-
CASSLGDRGQETQYF
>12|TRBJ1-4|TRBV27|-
CASSPPGGKLFF
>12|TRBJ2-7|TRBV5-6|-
CASTHTEGSQYF
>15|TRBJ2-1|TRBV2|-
CASSESGLYYNEQFF
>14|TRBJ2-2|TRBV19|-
CASSFGGNTGELFF
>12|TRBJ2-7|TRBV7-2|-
CASSLGGLEQYF
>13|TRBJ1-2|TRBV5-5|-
CASRYGTEDGYTF
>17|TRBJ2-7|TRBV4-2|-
CASSQDTLAVHSYEQYF
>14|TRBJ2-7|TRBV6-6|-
CASRDTSGRYEQYF
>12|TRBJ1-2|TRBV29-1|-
CSVKFDRYGYTF
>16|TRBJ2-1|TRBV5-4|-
CASSLRTSGSYNEQFF
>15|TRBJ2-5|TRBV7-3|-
CASSLGRGFGETQYF
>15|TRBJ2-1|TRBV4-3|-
CASSQELMVGNEQFF